The 7 T cell receptor beta chains below were found in one sample sequenced in a study of shared clonotypes between healthy human individuals (dated by TCRdb to the early 2020s). Libraries were constructed by the immunoSEQ multiplex PCR assay. TCRdb obtained this table from immuneACCESS and retained in-frame rearrangements with V and J assigned. These tables miss some clones; where compared with another copy, unresolved V genes account for less than half of the shortfall, and the remainder is unexplained. The sample yields about 1,800,000 clones; around 96% were counted once. The ten largest account for approximately 1% of the sample. CD8 naive samples consisted of CD45RO-negative cells that were positively selected for CCR7, yielding a CD45RA+CCR7+ population without TemRA cells. The material sequenced was naive CD8+ T cells sorted from blood. Sample cell subset or site, as interpreted from the label and publication: CD45RA+CCR7+. These receptor sequences come from a man aged 18 to 29 in good health.

The chain recombines TRBV10-3 with TRBJ1-1; possible D gene TRBD1, 6 bases. V shed 4 bases and J shed 1 base, with 10 bases lying between them. The germline V gene has CDR1 ENHRY and CDR2 SYGVKD. This CDR3 comprises 14 residues. CDR3 sequence reads: CAISGQGPNTEAFF. CDR3 bases: TGTGCCATCAGTGGGCAGGGGCCGAACACTGAAGCTTTCTTT.

The chain has TRBV27 and TRBJ2-1, with no clear D. The CDR3 consists of 15 residues. CDR1 and CDR2 (germline): MNHEY, SMNVEV (reference sequence). The V gene lost 5 bases and the J gene lost 1 base, with 12 bases spanning the gap. The CDR3, as DNA: TGTGCCAGCAGTCCCCAGGTGAGGTCCTACAATGAGCAGTTCTTC. This codes for CASSPQVRSYNEQFF.

The genes are TRBV19 and TRBJ2-1, with 11 nucleotides matching TRBD2. J gave up 6 bases and V 5 bases, and 6 bases lay outside the gene matches. Germline assignment: CDR1 LNHDA and CDR2 SQIVND (reference sequence). The CDR3 is 15 amino acids. This CDR3 reads CASSALAGVSNEQFF. The CDR3 DNA reads as TGTGCCAGTAGTGCACTAGCGGGAGTCTCCAATGAGCAGTTCTTC.

The rearrangement uses TRBV7-9 and TRBJ2-7; tentatively, D is TRBD2 (5 bases). The V gene's germline CDR1 is SEHNR and CDR2 FQNEAQ (reference sequence). The CDR3 spans 14 residues. Trimming left V 3 bases short and J 3 bases short, with 12 bases between. The CDR3 is CASSLTDGGYEQYF. The CDR3 bases are TGTGCCAGCAGCTTGACGGACGGAGGCTACGAGCAGTACTTC.

This clone was recorded only once. V gene TRBV28 combines with J gene TRBJ1-6; maybe TRBD1 (5 bases). The germline V gene has CDR1 MDHEN and CDR2 SYDVKM. With 3 bases removed from V and 9 bases from J, the gap between germline ends came to 24 bases. The CDR3 has 18 amino acids. This CDR3 reads CASSFVGNEQVRGSPLHF. The CDR3 DNA reads as TGTGCCAGCAGTTTTGTTGGGAACGAACAGGTCAGAGGTTCACCCCTCCACTTT.

This chain joins TRBV10-1 and TRBJ2-1; D not certain. The germline gives CDR1 WNHNN, CDR2 SYGVQD (reference sequence). V lost 0 bases to trimming and J lost 2 bases, with 8 bases between them. The CDR3 loop spans 15 amino acids. As DNA, the CDR3 is TGCGCCAGCAGTGAGTCGATAGAAGCCTACAATGAGCAGTTCTTC. This codes for CASSESIEAYNEQFF.

The V call is TRBV21-1, the J call TRBJ1-5; TRBD1, the table's D call, lacks a check against the DNA. TRBV21-1 is a pseudogene. The length of the CDR3 is 17 residues. The CDR3 bases are TGTGCCAGCAGCAAATTAGTAGGCAGGGAAGGCAATCAGCCCCAGCATTTT. It is translated as CASSKLVGREGNQPQHF.